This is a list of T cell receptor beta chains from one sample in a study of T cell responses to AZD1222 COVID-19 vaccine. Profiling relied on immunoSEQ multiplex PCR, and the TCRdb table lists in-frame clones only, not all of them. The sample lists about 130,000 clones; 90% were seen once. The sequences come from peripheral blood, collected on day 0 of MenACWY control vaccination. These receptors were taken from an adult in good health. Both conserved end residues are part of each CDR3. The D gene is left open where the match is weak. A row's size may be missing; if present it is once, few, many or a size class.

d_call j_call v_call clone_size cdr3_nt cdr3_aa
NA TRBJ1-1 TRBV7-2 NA TGTGCCAGCAGCAAGACACTTGGATTGAACACTGAAGCTTTCTTT CASSKTLGLNTEAFF
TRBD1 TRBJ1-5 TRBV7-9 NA TGTGCCAGCAGCGGGCCGGGACAGGGGTTAAGGCCCCAGCATTTT CASSGPGQGLRPQHF
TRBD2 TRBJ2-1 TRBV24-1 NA TGTGCCACCCGGGCGCGGGGGTCTGAATACAATGAGCAGTTCTTC CATRARGSEYNEQFF
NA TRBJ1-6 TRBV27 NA TGTGCCAGCAGCCGGAATACTTCACCCCTCCACTTT CASSRNTSPLHF
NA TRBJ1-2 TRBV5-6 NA TGTGCCGACTATGGCTACACCTTC CADYGYTF
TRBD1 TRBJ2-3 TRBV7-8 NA TGTGCCAGCAGCTTAGGGACAGGGCTTAGTACAGATACGCAGTATTTT CASSLGTGLSTDTQYF
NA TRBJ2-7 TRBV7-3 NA TGTGCCAGCAGCTTAGTTTGGGGGCAGTACTACGAGCAGTACTTC CASSLVWGQYYEQYF
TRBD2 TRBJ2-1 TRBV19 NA TGTGCCAGTAGTACAGGGACTAGCGGGAGGAATGAGCAGTTCTTC CASSTGTSGRNEQFF
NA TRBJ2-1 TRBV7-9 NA TGTGCCAGCAGCCCTCCCCAGGGGGGTCTTGGCAATGAGCAGTTCTTC CASSPPQGGLGNEQFF
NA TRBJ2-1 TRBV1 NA TGCACCAGCAGCCAAGCTGGCGGGAGTAATGATGAGCAGTTCTTC CTSSQAGGSNDEQFF
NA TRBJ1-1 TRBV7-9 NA TGTGCCAGCAGCTTAGATCGGGGGGCTCGCACTGAAGCTTTCTTT CASSLDRGARTEAFF
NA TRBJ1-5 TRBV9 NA TGTGCCAGCAGCCCGGGTGAAAGCAATCAGCCCCAGCATTTT CASSPGESNQPQHF
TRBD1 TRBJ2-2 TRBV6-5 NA TGTGCCAGCAGTTACTGGGACAGGGGGCATAGCGGGGAGCTGTTTTTT CASSYWDRGHSGELFF
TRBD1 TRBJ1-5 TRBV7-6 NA TGTGCCAGCAGCCTTCTTATCGGGACAGGGGGCGACGATTTCACTCCTCGGCCCCAGCATTTT CASSLLIGTGGDDFTPRPQHF
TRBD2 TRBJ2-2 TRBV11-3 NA TGTGCCAGCAGCTCAAGAATTAGCGGGGTAGACACCGGGGAGCTGTTTTTT CASSSRISGVDTGELFF
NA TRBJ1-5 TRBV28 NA TGTGCCAGCAGTTTGTACGGGGGGCAGCCCCAGCATTTT CASSLYGGQPQHF
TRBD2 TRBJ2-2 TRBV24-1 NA TGTGCCACCAGTGATCCCTCGCCTCGGACTAGCGGGAGCGGGGAGCTGTTTTTT CATSDPSPRTSGSGELFF
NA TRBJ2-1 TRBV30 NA TGTGCCTGGATAGAAGGGCTTCGCTACAATGAGCAGTTCTTC CAWIEGLRYNEQFF
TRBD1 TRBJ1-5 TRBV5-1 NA TGCGCCAGCAGTAAGGGGGCTGAGAATCAGCCCCAGCATTTT CASSKGAENQPQHF
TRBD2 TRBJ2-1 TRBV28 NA TGTGCCAGCAGTTTTTGGACTAGCGGGACTTACAATGAGCAGTTCTTC CASSFWTSGTYNEQFF
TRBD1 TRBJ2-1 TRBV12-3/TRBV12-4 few TGTGCCAGCAGTTCGCACAGGGGTAGTGTGCAGTTCTTC CASSSHRGSVQFF
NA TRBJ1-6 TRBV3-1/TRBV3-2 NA TGTGCCAGCAGCCAAGAGGCAGGCGCATATTCACCCCTCCACTTT CASSQEAGAYSPLHF
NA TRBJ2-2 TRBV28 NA TGTGCCAGCAGTTTAAAAGTCAGGGGACCGACCGGGGAGCTGTTTTTT CASSLKVRGPTGELFF
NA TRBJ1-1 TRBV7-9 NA TGTGCCAGCAGCTTTTCAGAGAACACTGAAGCTTTCTTT CASSFSENTEAFF